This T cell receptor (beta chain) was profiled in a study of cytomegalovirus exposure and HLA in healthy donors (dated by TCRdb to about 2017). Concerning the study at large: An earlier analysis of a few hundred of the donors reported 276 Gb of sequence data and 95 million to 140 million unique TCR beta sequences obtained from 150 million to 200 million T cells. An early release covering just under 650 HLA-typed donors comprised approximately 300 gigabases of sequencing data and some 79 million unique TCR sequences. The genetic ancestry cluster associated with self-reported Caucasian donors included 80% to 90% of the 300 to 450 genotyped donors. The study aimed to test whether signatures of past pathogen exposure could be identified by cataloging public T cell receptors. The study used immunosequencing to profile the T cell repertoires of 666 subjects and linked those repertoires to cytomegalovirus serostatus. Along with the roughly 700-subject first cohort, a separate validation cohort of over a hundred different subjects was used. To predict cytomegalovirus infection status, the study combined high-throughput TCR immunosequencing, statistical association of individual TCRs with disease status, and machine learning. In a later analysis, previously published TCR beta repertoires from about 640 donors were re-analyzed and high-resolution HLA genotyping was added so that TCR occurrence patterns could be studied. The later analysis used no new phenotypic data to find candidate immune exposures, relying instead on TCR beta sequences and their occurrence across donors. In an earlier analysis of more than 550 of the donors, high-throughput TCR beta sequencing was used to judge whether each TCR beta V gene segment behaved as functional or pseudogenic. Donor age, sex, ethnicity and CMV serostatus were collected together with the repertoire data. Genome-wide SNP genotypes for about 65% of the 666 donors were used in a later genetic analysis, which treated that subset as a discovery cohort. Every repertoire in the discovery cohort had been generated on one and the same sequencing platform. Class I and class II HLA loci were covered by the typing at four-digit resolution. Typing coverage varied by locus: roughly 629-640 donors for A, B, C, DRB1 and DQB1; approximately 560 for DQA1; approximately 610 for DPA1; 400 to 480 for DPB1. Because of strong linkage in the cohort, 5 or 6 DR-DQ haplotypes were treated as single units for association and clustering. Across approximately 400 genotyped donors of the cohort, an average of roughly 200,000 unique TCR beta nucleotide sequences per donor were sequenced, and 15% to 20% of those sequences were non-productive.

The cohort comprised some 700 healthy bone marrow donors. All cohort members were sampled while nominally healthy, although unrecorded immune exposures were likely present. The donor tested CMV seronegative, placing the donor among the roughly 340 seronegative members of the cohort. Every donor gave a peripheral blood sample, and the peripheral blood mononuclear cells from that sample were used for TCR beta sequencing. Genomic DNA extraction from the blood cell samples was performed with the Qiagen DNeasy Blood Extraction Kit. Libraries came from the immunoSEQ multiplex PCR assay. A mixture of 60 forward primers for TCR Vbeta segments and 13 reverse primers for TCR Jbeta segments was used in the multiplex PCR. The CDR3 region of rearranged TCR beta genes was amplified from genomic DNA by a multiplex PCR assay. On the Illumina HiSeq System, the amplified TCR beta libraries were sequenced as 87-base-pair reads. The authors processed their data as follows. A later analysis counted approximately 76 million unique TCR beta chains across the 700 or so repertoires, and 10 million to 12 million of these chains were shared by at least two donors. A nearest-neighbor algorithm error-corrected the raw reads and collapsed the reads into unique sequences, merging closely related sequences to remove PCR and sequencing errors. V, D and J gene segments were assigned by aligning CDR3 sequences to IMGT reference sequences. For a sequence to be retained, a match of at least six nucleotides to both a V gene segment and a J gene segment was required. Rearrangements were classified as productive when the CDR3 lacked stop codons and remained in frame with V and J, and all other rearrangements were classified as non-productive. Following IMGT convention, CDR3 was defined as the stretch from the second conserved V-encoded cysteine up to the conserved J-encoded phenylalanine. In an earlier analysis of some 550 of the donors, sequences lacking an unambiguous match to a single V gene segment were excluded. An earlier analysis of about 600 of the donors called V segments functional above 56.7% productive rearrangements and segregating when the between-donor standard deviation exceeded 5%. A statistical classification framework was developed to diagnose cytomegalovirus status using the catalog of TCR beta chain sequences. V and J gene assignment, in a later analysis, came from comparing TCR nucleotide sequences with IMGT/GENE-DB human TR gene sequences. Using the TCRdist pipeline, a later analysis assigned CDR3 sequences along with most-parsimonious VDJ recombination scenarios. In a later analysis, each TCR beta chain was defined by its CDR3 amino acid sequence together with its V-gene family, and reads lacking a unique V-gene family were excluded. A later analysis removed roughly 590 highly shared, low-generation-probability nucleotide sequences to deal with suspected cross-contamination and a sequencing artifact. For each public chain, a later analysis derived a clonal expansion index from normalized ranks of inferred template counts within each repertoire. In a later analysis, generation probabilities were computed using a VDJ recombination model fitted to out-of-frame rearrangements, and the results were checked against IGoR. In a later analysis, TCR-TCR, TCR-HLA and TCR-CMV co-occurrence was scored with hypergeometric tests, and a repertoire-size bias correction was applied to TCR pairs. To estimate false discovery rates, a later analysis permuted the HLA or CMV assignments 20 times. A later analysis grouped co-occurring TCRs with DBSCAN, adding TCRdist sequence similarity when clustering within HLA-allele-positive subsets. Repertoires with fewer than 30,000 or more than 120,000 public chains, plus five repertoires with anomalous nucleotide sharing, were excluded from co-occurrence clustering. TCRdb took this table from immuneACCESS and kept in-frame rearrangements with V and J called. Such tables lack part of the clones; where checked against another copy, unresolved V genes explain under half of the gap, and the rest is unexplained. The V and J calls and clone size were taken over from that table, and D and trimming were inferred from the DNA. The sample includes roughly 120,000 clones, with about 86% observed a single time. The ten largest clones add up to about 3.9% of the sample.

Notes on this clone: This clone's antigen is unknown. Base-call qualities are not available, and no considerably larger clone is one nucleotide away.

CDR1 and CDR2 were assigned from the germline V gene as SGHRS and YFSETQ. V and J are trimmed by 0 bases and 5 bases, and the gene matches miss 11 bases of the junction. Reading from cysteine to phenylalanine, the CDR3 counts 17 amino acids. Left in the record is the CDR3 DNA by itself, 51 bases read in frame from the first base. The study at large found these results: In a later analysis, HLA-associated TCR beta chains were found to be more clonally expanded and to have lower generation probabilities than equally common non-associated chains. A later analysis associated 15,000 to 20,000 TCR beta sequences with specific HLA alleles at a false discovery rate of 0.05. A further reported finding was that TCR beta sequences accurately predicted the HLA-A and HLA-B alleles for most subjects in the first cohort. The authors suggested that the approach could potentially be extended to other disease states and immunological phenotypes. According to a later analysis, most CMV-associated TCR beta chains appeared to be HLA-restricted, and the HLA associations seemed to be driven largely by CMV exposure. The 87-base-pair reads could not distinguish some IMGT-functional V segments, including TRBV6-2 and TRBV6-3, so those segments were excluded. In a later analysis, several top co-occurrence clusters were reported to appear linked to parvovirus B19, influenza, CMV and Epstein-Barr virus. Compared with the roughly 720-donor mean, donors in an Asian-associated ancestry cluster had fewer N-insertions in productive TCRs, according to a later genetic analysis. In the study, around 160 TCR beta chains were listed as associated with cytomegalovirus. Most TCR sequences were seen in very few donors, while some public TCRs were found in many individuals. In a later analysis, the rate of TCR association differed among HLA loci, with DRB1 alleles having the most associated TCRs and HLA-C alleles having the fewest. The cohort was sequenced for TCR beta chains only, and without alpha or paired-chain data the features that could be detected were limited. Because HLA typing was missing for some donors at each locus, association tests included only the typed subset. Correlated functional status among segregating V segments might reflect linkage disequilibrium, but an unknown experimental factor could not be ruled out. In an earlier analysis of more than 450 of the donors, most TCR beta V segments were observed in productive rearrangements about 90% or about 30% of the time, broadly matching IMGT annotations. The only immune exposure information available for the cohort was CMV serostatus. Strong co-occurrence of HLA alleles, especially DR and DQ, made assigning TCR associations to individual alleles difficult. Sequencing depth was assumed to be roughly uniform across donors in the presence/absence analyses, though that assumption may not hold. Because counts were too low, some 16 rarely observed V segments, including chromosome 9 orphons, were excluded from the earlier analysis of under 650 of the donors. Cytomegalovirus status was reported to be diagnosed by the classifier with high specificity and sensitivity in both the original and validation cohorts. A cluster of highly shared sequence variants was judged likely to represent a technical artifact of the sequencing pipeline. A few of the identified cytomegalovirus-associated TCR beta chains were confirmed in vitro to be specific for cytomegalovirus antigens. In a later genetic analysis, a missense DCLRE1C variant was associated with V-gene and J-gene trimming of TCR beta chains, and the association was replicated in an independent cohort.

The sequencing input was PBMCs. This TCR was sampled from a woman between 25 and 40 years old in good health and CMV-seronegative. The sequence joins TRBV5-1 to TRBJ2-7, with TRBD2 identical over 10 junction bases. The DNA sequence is TGCGCCAGCAGCTTGGGATCGTCTAGCGGGAGTTCCCACGAGCAGTACTTC. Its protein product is CASSLGSSSGSSHEQYF.